A selection of T cell receptor beta chains follows, all from one sample in a study of cytomegalovirus exposure and HLA in healthy donors. Profiled with immunoSEQ multiplex PCR; TCRdb holds only in-frame clones, not every one. In the table there are 100,000 or so clones, roughly 74% of which are singletons. Sequencing used PBMCs. These receptors originate from a woman aged 40 to 50 in good health and CMV-seronegative. CDR3s include the opening cysteine and the closing phenylalanine or tryptophan. D genes are given only for firm matches. A clone size is listed for some rows: how often the clone was seen (once, few, many), or a class if it is expanded.

d_call	v_call	j_call	clone_size	cdr3_nt	cdr3_aa
-	TRBV5-1	TRBJ2-1	few	TGCGCCAGCAGCTTCCCGGGAGTGGAGAATGAGCAGTTCTTC	CASSFPGVENEQFF
-	TRBV5-4	TRBJ1-1	few	TGTGCCAGCAGCTTCAGGGCAGGGTCTTTTGGGAACACTGAAGCTTTCTTT	CASSFRAGSFGNTEAFF
TRBD2	TRBV10-3	TRBJ2-2	-	TGTGCCATCAGTGACCCCGGACTAGCGGGAGTCACCGGGGAGCTGTTTTTT	CAISDPGLAGVTGELFF
-	TRBV4-2	TRBJ2-2	few	TGTGCCAGCAGCCAAGTTGGGCGAACCGGGGAGCTGTTTTTT	CASSQVGRTGELFF
TRBD1	TRBV7-8	TRBJ1-5	-	TGTGCCAGCAGCCGGCACCGGGACAGAGTCAATCAGCCCCAGCATTTT	CASSRHRDRVNQPQHF
-	TRBV19	TRBJ1-5	-	TGTGCCAGTAGTATACATTCAGGGGCGAAGCCCCAGCATTTT	CASSIHSGAKPQHF
-	TRBV9	TRBJ1-2	-	TGTGCCAGCAGCGTAGATGGAGGGGAGGTCTATGGCTACACCTTC	CASSVDGGEVYGYTF
TRBD1	TRBV19	TRBJ2-6	-	TGTGCCAGTACCGGGACAGGGATTCTCTCTGGGGCCAACGTCCTGACTTTC	CASTGTGILSGANVLTF
TRBD1	TRBV12-5	TRBJ2-7	once	TGTGCTAGTGGTTTGGTGGACAGGGGGCCATACGAGCAGTACTTC	CASGLVDRGPYEQYF
-	TRBV19	TRBJ1-1	-	TGTGCCAGTAGTCCGACAGCCTGGAACACTGAAGCTTTCTTT	CASSPTAWNTEAFF
-	TRBV19	TRBJ2-5	-	TGTGCCAGTAGTGTTCCGGGACTCCACCAAGAGACCCAGTACTTC	CASSVPGLHQETQYF
TRBD1	TRBV19	TRBJ2-7	-	TGTGCCAGTAGTATCGAGACAGGGCCCTACGAGCAGTACTTC	CASSIETGPYEQYF
TRBD2	TRBV7-2	TRBJ2-3	-	TGTGCCAGCAGCTTAGAGGTCAGGGCGGGGGTAGGCACAGATACGCAGTATTTT	CASSLEVRAGVGTDTQYF
-	TRBV4-2	TRBJ1-5	-	TGTGCCAGCAGCCAAGAGGAGGAGATCAATCAGCCCCAGCATTTT	CASSQEEEINQPQHF
TRBD1	TRBV27	TRBJ2-3	-	TGTGCCAGCAGTTTGGGGACAGGCACAGATACGCAGTATTTT	CASSLGTGTDTQYF
-	TRBV15	TRBJ2-4	-	TGTGCCACCAGCAGGGGGGGCGGGAGTAGCACCAAAAACATTCAGTACTTC	CATSRGGGSSTKNIQYF
-	TRBV5-1	TRBJ2-5	-	TGCGCCAGCAGCTTGGGTAGCCAAGAGACCCAGTACTTC	CASSLGSQETQYF
TRBD1	TRBV7-2	TRBJ1-5	-	TGTGCCAGCAGCTTGCGACAGGGAAATCAGCCCCAGCATTTT	CASSLRQGNQPQHF
-	TRBV19	TRBJ2-2	few	TGTGCCAGTAGTACGAACACAGACACCGGGGAGCTGTTTTTT	CASSTNTDTGELFF
-	TRBV7-9	TRBJ1-4	-	TGTGCCAGCAGCTTAGGGCAGTCTAATGAAAAACTGTTTTTT	CASSLGQSNEKLFF
TRBD1	TRBV6-1	TRBJ1-4	-	TGTGCCAGCAGTGATGCCTGGGACAGGGTCAATGAAAAACTGTTTTTT	CASSDAWDRVNEKLFF
-	TRBV2	TRBJ1-5	-	TGTGCCAGCAGTGAGAACAGGAATCAGCCCCAGCATTTT	CASSENRNQPQHF
-	TRBV18	TRBJ1-1	-	TGTGCCAGCTCACCATCGGCCCGGGAGACTGAAGCTTTCTTT	CASSPSARETEAFF
TRBD1	TRBV29-1	TRBJ2-7	-	TGCAGCGCGTGGACAGGGGGCCCCCACGAGCAGTACTTC	CSAWTGGPHEQYF
TRBD1	TRBV19	TRBJ2-7	few	TGTGCCAGTGCGCCGGGACAGGGCTCATACGAGCAGTACTTC	CASAPGQGSYEQYF
-	TRBV27	TRBJ1-6	-	TGTGCCAGCAGCCCCCGCGGGGGGGGAGCCAATTCACCCCTCCACTTT	CASSPRGGGANSPLHF
TRBD2	TRBV7-9	TRBJ2-7	-	TGTGCCAGCAGCCCCGGGACTAGCGGGAGGGACTACGAGCAGTACTTC	CASSPGTSGRDYEQYF
TRBD1	TRBV5-5	TRBJ2-1	-	TGTGCCAGCAGCCTCCGGACAGGGGGCTTCAATGAGCAGTTCTTC	CASSLRTGGFNEQFF
TRBD1	TRBV28	TRBJ2-1	-	TGTGCCAGCACCCCTGGGACAGGGTTTGATGAGCAGTTCTTC	CASTPGTGFDEQFF
-	TRBV7-2	TRBJ2-3	-	TGTGCCAGCAGCTCACAATTGGGCGGGACAGATACGCAGTATTTT	CASSSQLGGTDTQYF
TRBD2	TRBV7-8	TRBJ2-5	-	TGTGCCAGCAGGACGACTAGCGGGGGAGCAGAGACCCAGTACTTC	CASRTTSGGAETQYF
TRBD2	TRBV7-9	TRBJ2-7	-	TGTTCCAGCAGCTTAAGTCTGGGACTAGCGCGCTACGAGCAGTACTTC	CSSSLSLGLARYEQYF
TRBD1	TRBV7-9	TRBJ2-5	-	TGTGCCAGCAGCTACCGTTGGTCAGGGGACAGCCAAGAGACCCAGTACTTC	CASSYRWSGDSQETQYF
-	TRBV27	TRBJ1-2	-	TGTGCCAGCAGTTTCGCAGGGGTGGGATATGGCTACACCTTC	CASSFAGVGYGYTF
-	TRBV7-3	TRBJ1-1	-	TGTGCCAGCAGCTTAACGGCGACAGGAGGCACTGAAGCTTTCTTT	CASSLTATGGTEAFF
TRBD2	TRBV11-2	TRBJ2-5	-	TGTGCCAGCAGCCCGCCAGCGGGAGCACAGGTAGAGACCCAGTACTTC	CASSPPAGAQVETQYF
TRBD2	TRBV28	TRBJ2-7	-	TGTGCCAGCAGTTTCGAAAGCGGGAGTTACGAGCAGTACTTC	CASSFESGSYEQYF
TRBD1	TRBV7-9	TRBJ2-1	few	TGTGCCAGCAGCTCCAGGACAGGGGGCTCGTCGGGCTCCTACAATGAGCAGTTCTTC	CASSSRTGGSSGSYNEQFF
-	TRBV7-3	TRBJ2-1	-	TGTGCCAGCAGCCTAGACCGGATCTACGATGAGCAGTTCTTC	CASSLDRIYDEQFF
-	TRBV7-2	TRBJ1-2	-	TGTGCCAGCAGCTTAGGCAGGAAGGACTATGGCTACACCTTC	CASSLGRKDYGYTF
TRBD1	TRBV6-1	TRBJ2-7	-	TGTGCCAGCAGCGGTGGGACAGGGTCTAACGAGCAGTACTTC	CASSGGTGSNEQYF
-	TRBV7-2	TRBJ1-6	-	TGTGCCAGCAGCTTAGGGCACATTAATTCCCCCCTCCACTTT	CASSLGHINSPLHF
TRBD1	TRBV11-2	TRBJ1-2	-	TGTGCCAGCAGCATGGGACAGGCTAACTATGGCTACACCTTC	CASSMGQANYGYTF
-	TRBV11-3	TRBJ2-7	few	TGTGCCAGCAGCTTAGACAGATTCTCCTACGAGCAGTACTTC	CASSLDRFSYEQYF
TRBD1	TRBV7-6	TRBJ2-7	-	TGTGCCAGCAGCTTCGATGGACAGGGAGTGAGCGAGCAGTACTTC	CASSFDGQGVSEQYF
-	TRBV10-2	TRBJ1-1	-	TGCGCCAGCATTGTGGAGTTTAGGACTGAAGCTTTCTTT	CASIVEFRTEAFF
TRBD1	TRBV6-5	TRBJ2-7	once	TGTGCCAGCAGTGCCCGGGACAGCTTTTACGAGCAGTACTTC	CASSARDSFYEQYF
TRBD2	TRBV28	TRBJ2-1	-	TGTGCCAGCCTGGGACTAGCGGGAGGCATTAACTACAATGAGCAGTTCTTC	CASLGLAGGINYNEQFF
-	TRBV5-6	TRBJ1-1	-	TGTGCCAGCAGCTCCCAGGGCACTGAAGCTTTCTTT	CASSSQGTEAFF
TRBD1	TRBV6-1	TRBJ1-5	-	TGTGCCAGCAGTGCGGATGCAGGGGGCGGCAATCAGCCCCAGCATTTT	CASSADAGGGNQPQHF
-	TRBV15	TRBJ1-1	-	TGTGCCACCAGTAGGAGCGGGTCAACTGAAGCTTTCTTT	CATSRSGSTEAFF
-	TRBV6-1	TRBJ1-5	-	TGTGCCAGCTCCACAGTGAGCAATCAGCCCCAGCATTTT	CASSTVSNQPQHF